Included here is one TCR beta chain sequence, with context. Its antigen is unidentified. TCRdb independently ran MiXCR on the 5' RACE reads; one entry per CDR3 protein. The sample contains under 450,000 distinct CDR3 sequences, about a quarter of which appear only once. The CDR3 consists of 16 residues. V shed 6 bases, J shed 2 bases, and the junction held 9 bases outside the gene matches. Germline lookup yields CDR1 SGHTA and CDR2 FQGNSA. This record belongs to a study of T-cell memory formation after mild COVID-19. Study summary: There were largely donor-specific TCR clusters. Study-wide results and caveats: Clones contracting across day 15 to 85 had a balanced CD4/CD8 profile; later expanding clones leaned CD4+. Pre-infection memory harbored some responding clones, suggesting cross-reactive memory joined.

This sequence originates from an adult woman who had mild COVID-19 (a few samples of this study predate the infection). Cell type and time point are not known. The sequenced sample was PBMCs or a T cell subset sorted from them (not recorded which). The V gene is TRBV7-2, the J gene TRBJ2-1; TRBD2 matches 8 bases. This CDR3 is CASRGGGSGTYNEQFF. The CDR3, as DNA: TGTGCCAGCAGGGGCGGGGGTAGCGGGACCTACAATGAGCAGTTCTTC.